The 13 T cell receptor beta chains below were found in one sample sequenced in a study of Ad26.COV2.S vaccination and SARS-CoV-2 variants. Clones were sequenced by immunoSEQ multiplex PCR, and TCRdb holds only the in-frame ones, with some missing. There are about 350,000 clones in the sample; 80% to 90% occur only once, and less than 4% lies in the top ten. Treatment reported: around 19 received Ad26.COV2.S at low or high dose, single or two shots; about 5 received placebo; per-sample allocation not given. Samples were taken on day 63 after the first vaccine or placebo injection. The sample here was peripheral blood, taken in a trial of Ad26.COV2.S vaccine versus placebo. Every receptor here comes from a person between 18 and 65 years old who received the Ad26.COV2.S COVID-19 vaccine or a placebo.

The DNA for the CDR3 is TGCGCCAGCAGCTCAATTGAAGCAGGGGGCACTGAAGCTTTCTTT. Translating it yields CASSSIEAGGTEAFF. The chain has TRBV5-1 and TRBJ1-1, with 7 bases aligning to TRBD1. The CDR3 has 15 residues. Germline V gives CDR1 SGHRS, CDR2 YFSETQ. J was trimmed by 4 bases and V by 3 bases; bases with no gene match: 9.

The gene calls are TRBV6-4 and TRBJ2-2, with D possibly matching TRBD1 (6 bases). The CDR3 has 14 residues. Germline V gene sequence: CDR1 MRHNA, CDR2 SNTAGT. Trimming took 7 bases from V and 4 from J, leaving 13 bases between them. CDR3 DNA: TGTGCCAGCAAACGGGACATTTTCACCGGGGAGCTGTTTTTT. It specifies CASKRDIFTGELFF.

The chain uses TRBV9 and TRBJ1-4; 9 bases line up with TRBD1. This CDR3 spans 15 amino acids. J gave up 8 bases and V 4 bases, and 9 bases lay outside the gene matches. Germline CDR1 SGDLS, CDR2 YYNGEE. CDR3 sequence (DNA): TGTGCCAGCAGCCCTTGGGACAGGGTGGAGGAAAAACTGTTTTTT. It is translated as CASSPWDRVEEKLFF.

The chain carries TRBV30 and TRBJ2-7; possibly TRBD1 or TRBD2 for D (5 bases each). Per germline, CDR1 GTSNPN and CDR2 SVGIG (reference sequence). The CDR3 contains 23 residues. V was cut by 0 bases and J by 4 bases, with 40 bases left in between. The CDR3 DNA is TGTGCCTGGAGTGTACGCCAACGCGGGTGGGGAAGCGATCGGCAGGGCCGGCTGTACGAGCAGTACTTC. It translates to CAWSVRQRGWGSDRQGRLYEQYF.

In this sample, this clone turned up once. V is TRBV27 and J is TRBJ2-7, with TRBD2 identical over 8 bases. Germline assignment: CDR1 MNHEY and CDR2 SMNVEV (reference sequence). The CDR3 runs 15 residues. J was trimmed by 2 bases and V by 3 bases; bases with no gene match: 6. CDR3 sequence: CASSFLAGGTYEQYF. CDR3 nucleotide sequence: TGTGCCAGCAGTTTTCTGGCGGGGGGTACCTACGAGCAGTACTTC.

The rearrangement joins TRBV6-4 to TRBJ2-2; the D is unclear. The germline CDR1 and CDR2 sequences are MRHNA and SNTAGT. The CDR3 is made up of 14 amino acids. V was clipped by 0 bases and J by 5 bases, with 7 bases between them. Written as DNA, the CDR3 is TGTGCCAGCAGTGACTCGAGCGAAACCGGGGAGCTGTTTTTT. Its translation: CASSDSSETGELFF.

This clone has just a few counts. The rearrangement links TRBV9 to TRBJ2-1; no reliable D call. Germline CDR1 and CDR2: SGDLS and YYNGEE. The V and J ends lost 0 bases and 2 bases respectively, with 6 bases between them. This CDR3 contains 14 residues. Here the CDR3 reads CASSVGRAYNEQFF. The CDR3 DNA is TGTGCCAGCAGCGTAGGTAGGGCCTACAATGAGCAGTTCTTC.

V usage is TRBV6-5 and J usage is TRBJ2-7, with TRBD2 identical over 7 bases. Trimming at V came to 5 bases and at J to 4 bases, leaving 8 bases not matched to a gene. The V gene's germline CDR1 is MNHEY and CDR2 SVGAGI. The CDR3 loop spans 14 amino acids. The CDR3 protein is CASSLAEGLYEQYF. CDR3 nucleotide sequence: TGTGCCAGCAGTCTAGCGGAAGGGTTATACGAGCAGTACTTC.

This chain connects TRBV12-5 to TRBJ2-7; D remains unclear. Germline V gene lookup returns CDR1 LGHNT and CDR2 FRNRAP. V dropped 1 base and J dropped 6 bases, with 10 bases sitting between them. This CDR3 comprises 13 residues. CDR3 sequence reads: CASGLANQREQYF. CDR3 DNA sequence: TGTGCTAGTGGTTTGGCTAACCAGCGCGAGCAGTACTTC.

The rearrangement links TRBV5-1 to TRBJ2-1; possible D gene TRBD2, 6 bases. The ends were cut back, 1 base at V and 8 bases at J, with 16 bases in the middle. The CDR3 consists of 15 residues. Germline V gene lookup returns CDR1 SGHRS and CDR2 YFSETQ. CDR3 amino acids: CASSLYGGAEDEQFF. The CDR3, as DNA: TGCGCCAGCAGCTTGTACGGGGGAGCGGAAGATGAGCAGTTCTTC.

The chain combines TRBV7-6 with TRBJ2-1; the D is unclear. The V and J ends lost 1 base and 6 bases respectively, with 4 bases between them. The CDR3 length is 12 residues. Germline V lookup: CDR1 SGHVS, CDR2 FNYEAQ. DNA of the CDR3: TGTGCCAGCAGCTTAGACCCCAATGAGCAGTTCTTC. Residues: CASSLDPNEQFF.

The chain couples TRBV19 to TRBJ2-4; 7 bases match TRBD2. The CDR3 is 14 amino acids. Germline V gives CDR1 LNHDA, CDR2 SQIVND (reference sequence). V was clipped by 6 bases and J by 1 base; unmatched bases: 3. In DNA form, the CDR3 reads TGTGCCAGTAGGCCACTAGCGGCCAAAAACATTCAGTACTTC. Translated, it gives CASRPLAAKNIQYF.

V and J are TRBV11-2 and TRBJ2-3, with TRBD1 matching over 10 bases. The J segment lost 6 bases and the V segment lost 5 bases, leaving 5 bases of the junction unmatched. The CDR3 contains 14 residues. CDR1 and CDR2 from the germline V gene are SGHAT and FQNNGV. The DNA of the CDR3 is TGTGCCAGCAGCCCCGGGACAGGGGCCGATACGCAGTATTTT. This encodes CASSPGTGADTQYF.